The T cell receptor beta chain under discussion was sequenced for a study of T cells after posttransplantation cyclophosphamide. A remark on this clone: As yet, its antigen is unknown.

The method was immunoSEQ multiplex PCR; TCRdb's version includes in-frame clones alone and lacks a portion of them. The table has about 22,000 clones, around 92% seen once. Study findings and constraints: Later blood repertoires were often dominated by clones from the donor CD8+ memory compartment. Tissue-infiltrating T cells from skin or gut overlapped little with blood T cells.

After removal of 5 bases from V and 4 bases from J, the junction contained 8 bases not matched to a gene. This CDR3 has 16 amino acids. CDR1 is SGHAT and CDR2 is FQNNGV in the germline V gene. Control samples came 1 year after myeloablative marrow transplants with methotrexate plus calcineurin inhibitor. Specimen: PBMCs, collected after an allogeneic stem cell transplant with a calcineurin inhibitor and methotrexate. The rearrangement links TRBV11-2 to TRBJ2-3; 11 bases match TRBD2. The TCR sequence derives from a female patient aged 45 to 65 who received an allogeneic stem cell transplant from an unrelated donor, was CMV-positive, and had chronic GVHD only. Some T cells may trace back to the graft donor. Written as DNA, the CDR3 is TGTGCCAGCAGCCTCAAACTAGCGGGAGCTTCAGATACGCAGTATTTT. Protein sequence: CASSLKLAGASDTQYF.